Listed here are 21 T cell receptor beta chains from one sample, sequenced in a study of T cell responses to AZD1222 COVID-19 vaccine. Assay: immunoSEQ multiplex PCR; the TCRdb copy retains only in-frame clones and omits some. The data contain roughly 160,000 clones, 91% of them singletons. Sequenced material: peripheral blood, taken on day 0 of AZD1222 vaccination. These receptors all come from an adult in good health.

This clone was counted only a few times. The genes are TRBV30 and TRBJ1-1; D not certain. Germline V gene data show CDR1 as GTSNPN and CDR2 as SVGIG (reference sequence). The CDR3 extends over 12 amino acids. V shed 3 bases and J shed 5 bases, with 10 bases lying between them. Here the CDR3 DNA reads TGTGCCTGGAGGAGTGGGGTTACTGAAGCTTTCTTT. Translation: CAWRSGVTEAFF.

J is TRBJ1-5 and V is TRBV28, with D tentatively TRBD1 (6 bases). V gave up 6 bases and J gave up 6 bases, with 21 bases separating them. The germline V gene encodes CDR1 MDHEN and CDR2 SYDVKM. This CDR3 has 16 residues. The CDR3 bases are TGTGCCAGCAGCACCGAGCGGGGGGCTCGGAGTCAGCCCCAGCATTTT. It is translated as CASSTERGARSQPQHF.

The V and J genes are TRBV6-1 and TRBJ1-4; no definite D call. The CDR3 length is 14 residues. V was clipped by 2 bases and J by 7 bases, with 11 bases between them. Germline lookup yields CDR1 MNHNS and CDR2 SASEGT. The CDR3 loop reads CASSEYGLSEKLFF. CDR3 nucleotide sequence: TGTGCCAGCAGTGAATACGGCTTGAGTGAAAAACTGTTTTTT.

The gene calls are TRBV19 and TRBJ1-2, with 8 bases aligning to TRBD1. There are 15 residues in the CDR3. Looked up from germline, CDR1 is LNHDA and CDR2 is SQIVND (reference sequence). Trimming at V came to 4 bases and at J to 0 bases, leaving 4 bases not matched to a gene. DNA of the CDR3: TGTGCCAGTAGTACCCCACAGGGGGCTAACTATGGCTACACCTTC. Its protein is CASSTPQGANYGYTF.

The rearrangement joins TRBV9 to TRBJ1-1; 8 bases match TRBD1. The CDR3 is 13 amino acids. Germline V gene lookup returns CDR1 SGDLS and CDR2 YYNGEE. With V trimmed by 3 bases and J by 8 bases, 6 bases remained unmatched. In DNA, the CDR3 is TGTGCCAGCAGCGCCGGGACAGGAGACGAAGCTTTCTTT. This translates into CASSAGTGDEAFF.

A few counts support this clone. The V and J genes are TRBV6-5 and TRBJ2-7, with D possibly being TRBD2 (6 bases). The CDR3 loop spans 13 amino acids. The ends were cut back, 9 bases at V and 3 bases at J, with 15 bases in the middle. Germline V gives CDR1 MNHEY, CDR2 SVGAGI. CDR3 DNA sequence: TGTGCCAGTAACGGCGGGACTCACTACGAGCAGTACTTC. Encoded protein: CASNGGTHYEQYF.

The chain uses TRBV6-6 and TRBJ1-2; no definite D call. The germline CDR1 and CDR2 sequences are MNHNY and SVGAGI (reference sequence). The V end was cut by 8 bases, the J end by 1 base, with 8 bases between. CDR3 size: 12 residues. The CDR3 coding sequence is TGTGCCAGCTGCCACGATAACTATGGCTACACCTTC. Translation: CASCHDNYGYTF.

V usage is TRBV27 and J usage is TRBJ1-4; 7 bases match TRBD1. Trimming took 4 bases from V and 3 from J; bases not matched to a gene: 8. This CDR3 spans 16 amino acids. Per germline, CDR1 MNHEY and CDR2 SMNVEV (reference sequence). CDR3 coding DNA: TGTGCCAGCAGTTCAGACCTCCAGGGGGCTAATGAAAAACTGTTTTTT. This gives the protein CASSSDLQGANEKLFF.

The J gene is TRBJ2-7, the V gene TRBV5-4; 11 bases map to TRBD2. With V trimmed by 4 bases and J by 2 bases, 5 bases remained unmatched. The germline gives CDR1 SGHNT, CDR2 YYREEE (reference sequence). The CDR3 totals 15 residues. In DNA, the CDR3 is TGTGCCAGCAGCATTCTAGCGGGAGGACCCTACGAGCAGTACTTC. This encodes CASSILAGGPYEQYF.

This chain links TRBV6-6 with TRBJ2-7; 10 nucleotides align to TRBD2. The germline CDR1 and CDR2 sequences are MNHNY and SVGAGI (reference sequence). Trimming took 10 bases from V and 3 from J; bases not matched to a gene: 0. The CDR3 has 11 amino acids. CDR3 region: CATSGGYEQYF. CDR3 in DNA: TGTGCCACTAGCGGGGGCTACGAGCAGTACTTC.

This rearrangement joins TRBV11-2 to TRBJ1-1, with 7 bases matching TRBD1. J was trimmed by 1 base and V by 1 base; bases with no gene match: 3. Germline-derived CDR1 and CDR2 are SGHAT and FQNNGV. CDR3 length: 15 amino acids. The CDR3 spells CASSLGPGGNTEAFF. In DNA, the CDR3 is TGTGCCAGCAGCTTAGGCCCAGGGGGGAACACTGAAGCTTTCTTT.

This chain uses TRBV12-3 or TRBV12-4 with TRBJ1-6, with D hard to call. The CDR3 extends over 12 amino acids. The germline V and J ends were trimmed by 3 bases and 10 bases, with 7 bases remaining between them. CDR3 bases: TGTGCCAGCAGTTTGGGCGTCTCACCCCTCCACTTT. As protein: CASSLGVSPLHF.

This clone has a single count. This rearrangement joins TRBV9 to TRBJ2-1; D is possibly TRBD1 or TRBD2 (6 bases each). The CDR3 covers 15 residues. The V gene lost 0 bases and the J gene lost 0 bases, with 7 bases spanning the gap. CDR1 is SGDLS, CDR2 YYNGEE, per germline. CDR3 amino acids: CASSVAGASYNEQFF. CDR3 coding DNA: TGTGCCAGCAGCGTAGCGGGGGCCTCCTACAATGAGCAGTTCTTC.

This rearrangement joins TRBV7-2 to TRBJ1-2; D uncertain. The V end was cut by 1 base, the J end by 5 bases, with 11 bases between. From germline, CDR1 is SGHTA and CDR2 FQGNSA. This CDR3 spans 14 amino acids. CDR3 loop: CASSLVSSRYGYTF. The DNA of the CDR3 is TGTGCCAGCAGCTTAGTCTCGTCACGGTATGGCTACACCTTC.

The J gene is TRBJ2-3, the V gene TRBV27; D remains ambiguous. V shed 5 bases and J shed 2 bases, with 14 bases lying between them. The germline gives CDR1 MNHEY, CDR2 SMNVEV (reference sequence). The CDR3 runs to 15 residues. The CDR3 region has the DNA TGTGCCAGCAGTACCGGCCCTTCCCCCACAGATACGCAGTATTTT. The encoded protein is CASSTGPSPTDTQYF.

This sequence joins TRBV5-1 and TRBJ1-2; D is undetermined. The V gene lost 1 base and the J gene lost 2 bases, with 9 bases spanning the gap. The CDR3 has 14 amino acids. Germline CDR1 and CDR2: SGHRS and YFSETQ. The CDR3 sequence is CASSLSVSNYGYTF. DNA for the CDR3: TGCGCCAGCAGCTTGAGTGTCTCAAACTATGGCTACACCTTC.

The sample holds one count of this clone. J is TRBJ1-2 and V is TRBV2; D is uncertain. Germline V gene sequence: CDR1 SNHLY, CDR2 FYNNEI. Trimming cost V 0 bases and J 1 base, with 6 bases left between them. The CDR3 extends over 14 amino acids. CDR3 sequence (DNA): TGTGCCAGCAGTGAAGCTTGGGTTAACTATGGCTACACCTTC. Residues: CASSEAWVNYGYTF.

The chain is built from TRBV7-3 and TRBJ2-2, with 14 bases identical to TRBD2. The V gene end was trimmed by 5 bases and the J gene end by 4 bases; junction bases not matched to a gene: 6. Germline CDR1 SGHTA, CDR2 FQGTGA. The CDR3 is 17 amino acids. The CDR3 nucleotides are TGTGCCAGCAGCAAGACTAGCGGGAGGGCCGGCACCGGGGAGCTGTTTTTT. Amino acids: CASSKTSGRAGTGELFF.

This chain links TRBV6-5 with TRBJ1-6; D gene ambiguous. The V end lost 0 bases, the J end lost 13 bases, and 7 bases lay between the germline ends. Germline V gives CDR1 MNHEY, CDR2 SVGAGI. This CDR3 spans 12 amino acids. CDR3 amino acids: CASSYSFWPLHF. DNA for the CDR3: TGTGCCAGCAGTTACTCTTTTTGGCCCCTCCACTTT.

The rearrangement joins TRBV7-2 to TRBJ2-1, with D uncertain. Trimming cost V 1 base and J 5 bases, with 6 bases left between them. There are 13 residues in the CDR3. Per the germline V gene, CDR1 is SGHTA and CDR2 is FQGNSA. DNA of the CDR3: TGTGCCAGCAGCTTAGTGATGAACAATGAGCAGTTCTTC. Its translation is CASSLVMNNEQFF.

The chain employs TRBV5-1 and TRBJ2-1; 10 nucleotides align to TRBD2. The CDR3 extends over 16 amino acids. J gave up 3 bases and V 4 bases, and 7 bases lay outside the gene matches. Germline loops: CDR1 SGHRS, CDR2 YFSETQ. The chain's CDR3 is CASSGDGLAVYNEQFF. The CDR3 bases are TGCGCCAGCAGCGGGGACGGACTAGCGGTCTACAATGAGCAGTTCTTC.